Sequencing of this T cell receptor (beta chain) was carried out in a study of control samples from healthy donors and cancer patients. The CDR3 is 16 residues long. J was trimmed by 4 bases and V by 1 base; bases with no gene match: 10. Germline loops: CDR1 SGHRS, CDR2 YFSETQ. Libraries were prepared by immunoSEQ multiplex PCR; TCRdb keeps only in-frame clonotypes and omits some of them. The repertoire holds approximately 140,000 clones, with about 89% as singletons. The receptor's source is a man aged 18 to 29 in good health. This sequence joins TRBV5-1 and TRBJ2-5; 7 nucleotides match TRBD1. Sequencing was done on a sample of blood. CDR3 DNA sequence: TGCGCCAGCAGCTTGAGTATCAAGCCAGGGGGAGAGACCCAGTACTTC. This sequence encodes CASSLSIKPGGETQYF. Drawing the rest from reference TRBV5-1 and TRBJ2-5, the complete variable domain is KAGVTQTPRYLIKTRGQQVTLSCSPISGHRSVSWYQQTPGQGLQFLFEYFSETQRNKGNFPGRFSGRQFSNSRSEMNVSTLELGDSALYLCASSLSIKPGGETQYFGPGTRLLVL.